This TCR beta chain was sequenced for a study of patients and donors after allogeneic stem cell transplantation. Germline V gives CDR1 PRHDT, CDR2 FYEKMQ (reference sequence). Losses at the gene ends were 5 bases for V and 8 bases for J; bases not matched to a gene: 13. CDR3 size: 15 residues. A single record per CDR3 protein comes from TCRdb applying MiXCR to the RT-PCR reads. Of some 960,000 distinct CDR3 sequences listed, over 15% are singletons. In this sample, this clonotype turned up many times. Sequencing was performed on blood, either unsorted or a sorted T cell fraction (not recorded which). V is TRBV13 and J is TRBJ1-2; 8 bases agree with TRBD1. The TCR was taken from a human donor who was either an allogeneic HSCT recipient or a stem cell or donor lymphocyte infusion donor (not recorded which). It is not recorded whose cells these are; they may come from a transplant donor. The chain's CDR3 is CASSQDRGSHQGYTF. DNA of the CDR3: TGTGCCAGCAGCCAAGACAGGGGCAGCCATCAGGGCTACACCTTC. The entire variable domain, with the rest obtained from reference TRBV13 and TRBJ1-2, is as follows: AAGVIQSPRHLIKEKRETATLKCYPIPRHDTVYWYQQGPGQDPQFLISFYEKMQSDKGSIPDRFSAQQFSDYHSELNMSSLELGDSALYFCASSQDRGSHQGYTFGSGTRLTVV.